Presented here are 15 T cell receptor beta chains from one specimen sequenced in a study of T cells after yellow fever vaccination. TCRdb re-derived calls from the 5' RACE reads in MiXCR, one entry per CDR3 protein. The table has about 370,000 distinct CDR3 sequences, roughly 11% seen once. Sequencing was performed on PBMCs, taken on the day of the first yellow fever vaccination. Receptor source: a man between 18 and 35 years old who received the YFV17D yellow fever vaccine.

The J gene is TRBJ2-1, the V gene TRBV5-1, with D unresolved. V dropped 4 bases and J dropped 3 bases, with 11 bases sitting between them. Germline values: CDR1 SGHRS, CDR2 YFSETQ. CDR3 length equals 14 residues. CDR3 bases: TGCGCCAGCAGCCCCCCTGGGGTCTACAATGAGCAGTTCTTC. Translation gives CASSPPGVYNEQFF.

Only a few counts were recorded for this clonotype. CDR3 coding DNA: TGTGCCTGGCCTAAACAGCGAGATTCACCCCTCCACTTT. It translates to CAWPKQRDSPLHF. The V call is TRBV30, the J call TRBJ1-6; D ambiguous. V was clipped by 5 bases and J by 8 bases, with 13 bases between them. Germline CDR1 reads GTSNPN; CDR2 reads SVGIG (reference sequence). The CDR3 consists of 13 residues.

This CDR3 is CASRSGGSVEKLFF. The CDR3, as DNA: TGTGCCAGCAGGTCAGGGGGCAGCGTGGAAAAACTGTTTTTT. The chain employs TRBV27 and TRBJ1-4; 8 bases map to TRBD1. The CDR3 length is 14 residues. Germline lookup yields CDR1 MNHEY and CDR2 SMNVEV (reference sequence). V shed 6 bases and J 8 bases; nucleotides not matched to a gene: 8.

This chain links TRBV5-1 with TRBJ2-1, with unresolved D. Between the trimmed V and J ends, which lost 2 bases and 2 bases, there was a span of 11 bases. The germline CDR1 and CDR2 sequences are SGHRS and YFSETQ. The CDR3 length is 15 residues. The CDR3: CASSFDPETYNEQFF. CDR3 nucleotide sequence: TGCGCCAGCAGCTTTGATCCCGAGACCTACAATGAGCAGTTCTTC.

In this sample, this clonotype turned up a few times. The gene calls are TRBV29-1 and TRBJ1-1; tentatively, D is TRBD1 (5 bases). Germline V CDR1 and CDR2: SQVTM, ANQGSEA. V lost 3 bases, J lost 10 bases, and 18 bases lay in between. The CDR3 is made up of 13 amino acids. The CDR3 coding sequence is TGCAGCGTTGAGGGGCCGGATCGGGTCGGAGCTTTCTTT. Translated: CSVEGPDRVGAFF.

In this sample, this clonotype turned up a few times. The chain combines TRBV18 with TRBJ2-7; D ambiguous. Trimming stripped 3 bases from V and 7 bases from J, with 13 bases between. The length of the CDR3 is 13 residues. Germline CDR1 reads KGHSH; CDR2 reads LQKENI. The CDR3 reads CASSPLRDGEQYF. As DNA, the CDR3 is TGTGCCAGCTCACCTCTCCGTGACGGTGAGCAGTACTTC.

The CDR3 protein is CASSQVWGIGYGYTF. The CDR3 region has the DNA TGCGCCAGCAGCCAAGTCTGGGGGATAGGGTATGGCTACACCTTC. The V call is TRBV4-1, the J call TRBJ1-2; the D gene is possibly TRBD1 (5 bases). Germline CDR1 MGHRA, CDR2 YSYEKL. V shed 1 base and J shed 5 bases, with 14 bases lying between them. The CDR3 runs 15 residues.

This clonotype came up many times. J is TRBJ2-2 and V is TRBV6-2 or TRBV6-3; D is unresolved. The V and J ends lost 5 bases and 1 base respectively, with 17 bases between them. Germline V gene lookup returns CDR1 MNHEY and CDR2 SVGEGT. This CDR3 contains 17 residues. For the CDR3, the DNA is TGTGCCAGCAGTCCCGCCTACAGAACACTGAACACCGGGGAGCTGTTTTTT. Translating it yields CASSPAYRTLNTGELFF.

This clonotype has only a few counts. The CDR3 here is CASSQEDWADTQYF. DNA of the CDR3: TGCGCCAGCAGCCAAGAGGACTGGGCAGATACGCAGTATTTT. The rearrangement joins TRBV4-3 to TRBJ2-3, with D possibly being TRBD2 (5 bases). Trimming left V 0 bases short and J 4 bases short, with 8 bases between. The CDR3 covers 14 residues. Looked up from germline, CDR1 is LGHNA and CDR2 is YSLEER.

This clonotype was counted many times. This rearrangement joins TRBV20-1 to TRBJ2-1; 10 positions match TRBD1. With V trimmed by 4 bases and J by 2 bases, 2 bases remained unmatched. The CDR3 has 14 amino acids. Germline assignment: CDR1 DFQATT and CDR2 SNEGSKA (reference sequence). CDR3 loop: CSAKTGGAYNEQFF. In DNA form, the CDR3 reads TGCAGTGCTAAGACAGGGGGCGCCTACAATGAGCAGTTCTTC.

This clonotype turned up a few times. The J gene is TRBJ2-5, the V gene TRBV5-1, with D tentatively TRBD1 or TRBD2 (5 bases each). Germline CDR1 SGHRS, CDR2 YFSETQ. This CDR3 region has 15 residues. The V and J ends lost 7 bases and 5 bases respectively, with 21 bases between them. Here the CDR3 DNA reads TGCGCCAGCGGCCCTCGGGGCGTCAGTGGGGAGACCCAGTACTTC. Translation gives CASGPRGVSGETQYF.

This rearrangement joins TRBV7-9 to TRBJ2-3; D perhaps matches TRBD2 (6 bases). Germline-derived CDR1 and CDR2 are SEHNR and FQNEAQ (reference sequence). The CDR3 is made up of 14 amino acids. The V gene lost 7 bases and the J gene lost 5 bases, with 16 bases spanning the gap. The CDR3 here is CASILLLAGDTQYF. CDR3 DNA: TGTGCCAGCATATTGCTACTAGCTGGAGATACGCAGTATTTT.

The chain carries TRBV7-2 and TRBJ1-3; D gene uncertain. The CDR3 length is 16 residues. The V gene lost 1 base and the J gene lost 5 bases, with 15 bases spanning the gap. The germline V gene encodes CDR1 SGHTA and CDR2 FQGNSA. CDR3 sequence: CASSLEWWGSRNTIYF. Here the CDR3 DNA reads TGTGCCAGCAGCTTAGAGTGGTGGGGTTCAAGAAACACCATATATTTT.

The V call is TRBV5-1, the J call TRBJ2-1; TRBD2 aligns across 16 bases. This CDR3 contains 18 residues. Losses at the gene ends were 4 bases for V and 9 bases for J; bases not matched to a gene: 13. Germline V gene sequence: CDR1 SGHRS, CDR2 YFSETQ. The CDR3, as DNA: TGCGCCAGCAGCCCGGGACTAGCGGGGGGGCCGATAATTGGTGAGCAGTTCTTC. It specifies CASSPGLAGGPIIGEQFF.

This clonotype has just a few counts. The chain links TRBV20-1 to TRBJ2-7, with 9 bases fitting TRBD1. The junction had 7 bases not matched to a gene; V was cut back by 6 bases and J by 4 bases. The CDR3 runs 13 residues. Germline V gives CDR1 DFQATT, CDR2 SNEGSKA (reference sequence). The CDR3 DNA reads as TGCAGTGCAACACAGGGGGCGAGGTACGAGCAGTACTTC. The encoded protein is CSATQGARYEQYF.